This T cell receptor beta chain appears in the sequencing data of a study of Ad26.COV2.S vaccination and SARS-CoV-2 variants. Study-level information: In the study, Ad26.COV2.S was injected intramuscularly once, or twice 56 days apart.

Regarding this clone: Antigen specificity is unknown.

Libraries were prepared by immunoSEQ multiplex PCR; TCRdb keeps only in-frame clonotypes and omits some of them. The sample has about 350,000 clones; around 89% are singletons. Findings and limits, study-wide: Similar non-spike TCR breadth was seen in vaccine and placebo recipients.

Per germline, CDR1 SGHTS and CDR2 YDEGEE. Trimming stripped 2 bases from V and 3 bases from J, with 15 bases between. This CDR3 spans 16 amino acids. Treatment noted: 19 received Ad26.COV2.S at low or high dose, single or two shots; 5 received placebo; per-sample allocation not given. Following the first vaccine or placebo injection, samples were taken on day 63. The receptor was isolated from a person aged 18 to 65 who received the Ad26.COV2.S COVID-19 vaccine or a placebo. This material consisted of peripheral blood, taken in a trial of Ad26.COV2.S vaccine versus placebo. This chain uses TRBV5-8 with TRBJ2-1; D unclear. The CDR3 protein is CASSFMLGFIYNEQFF. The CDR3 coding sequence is TGTGCCAGCAGCTTTATGCTTGGATTTATCTACAATGAGCAGTTCTTC.